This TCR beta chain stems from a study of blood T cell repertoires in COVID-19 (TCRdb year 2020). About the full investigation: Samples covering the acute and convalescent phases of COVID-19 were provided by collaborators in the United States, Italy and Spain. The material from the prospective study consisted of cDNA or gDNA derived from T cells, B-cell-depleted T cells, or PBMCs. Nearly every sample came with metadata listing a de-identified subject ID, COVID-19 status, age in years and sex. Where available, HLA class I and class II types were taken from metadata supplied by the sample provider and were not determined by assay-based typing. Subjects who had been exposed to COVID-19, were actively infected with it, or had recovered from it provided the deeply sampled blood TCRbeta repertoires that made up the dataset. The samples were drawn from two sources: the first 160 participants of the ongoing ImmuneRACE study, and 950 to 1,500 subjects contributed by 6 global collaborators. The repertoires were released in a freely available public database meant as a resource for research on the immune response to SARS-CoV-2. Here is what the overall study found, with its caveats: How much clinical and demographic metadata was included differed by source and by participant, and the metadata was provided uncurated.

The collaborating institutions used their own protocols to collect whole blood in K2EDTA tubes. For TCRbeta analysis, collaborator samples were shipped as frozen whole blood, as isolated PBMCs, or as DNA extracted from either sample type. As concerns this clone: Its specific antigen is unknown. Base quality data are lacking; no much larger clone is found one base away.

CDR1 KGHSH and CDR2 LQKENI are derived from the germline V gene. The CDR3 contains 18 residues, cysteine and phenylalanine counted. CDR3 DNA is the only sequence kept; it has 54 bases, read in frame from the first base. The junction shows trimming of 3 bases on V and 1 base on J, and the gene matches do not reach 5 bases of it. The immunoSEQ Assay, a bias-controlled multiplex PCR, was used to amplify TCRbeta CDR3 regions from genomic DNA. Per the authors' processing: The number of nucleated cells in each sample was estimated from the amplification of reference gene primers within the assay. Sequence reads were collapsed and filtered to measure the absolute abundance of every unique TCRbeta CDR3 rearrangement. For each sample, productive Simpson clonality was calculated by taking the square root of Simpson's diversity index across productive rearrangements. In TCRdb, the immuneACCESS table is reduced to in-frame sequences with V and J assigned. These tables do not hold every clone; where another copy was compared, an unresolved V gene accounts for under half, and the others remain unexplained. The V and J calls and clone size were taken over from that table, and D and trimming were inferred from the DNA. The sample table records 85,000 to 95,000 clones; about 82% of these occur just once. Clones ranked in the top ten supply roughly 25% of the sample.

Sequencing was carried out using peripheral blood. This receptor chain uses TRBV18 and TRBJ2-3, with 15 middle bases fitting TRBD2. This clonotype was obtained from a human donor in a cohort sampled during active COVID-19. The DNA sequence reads TGTGCCAGCTCACCCCGGACTAGCGGGGGGGCCGGCACAGATACGCAGTATTTT. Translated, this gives CASSPRTSGGAGTDTQYF. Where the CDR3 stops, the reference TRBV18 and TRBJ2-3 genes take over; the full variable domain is NAGVMQNPRHLVRRRGQEARLRCSPMKGHSHVYWYRQLPEEGLKFMVYLQKENIIDESGMPKERFSAEFPKEGPSILRIQQVVRGDSAAYFCASSPRTSGGAGTDTQYFGPGTRLTVL.